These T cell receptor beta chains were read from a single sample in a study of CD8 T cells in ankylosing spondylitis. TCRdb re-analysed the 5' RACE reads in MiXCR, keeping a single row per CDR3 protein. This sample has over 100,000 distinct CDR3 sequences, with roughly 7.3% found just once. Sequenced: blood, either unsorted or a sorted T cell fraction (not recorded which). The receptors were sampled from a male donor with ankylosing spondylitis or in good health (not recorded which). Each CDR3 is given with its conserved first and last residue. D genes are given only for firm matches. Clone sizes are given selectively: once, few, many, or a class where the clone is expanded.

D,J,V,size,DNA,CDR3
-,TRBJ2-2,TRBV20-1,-,TGCAGTGCTAGTGATTGGCGAGGATCCGGGGAGCTGTTTTTT,CSASDWRGSGELFF
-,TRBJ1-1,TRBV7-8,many,TGTGCCAGCAGCTTAGGGACACTGTGGGGGAACACTGAAGCTTTCTTT,CASSLGTLWGNTEAFF
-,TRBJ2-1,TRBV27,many,TGTGCCAGCAGTTTTTGGGGGGCCAATGAGCAGTTCTTC,CASSFWGANEQFF
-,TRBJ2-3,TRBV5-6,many,TGTGCCAGCAGCTTGGTGTCAGATACGCAGTATTTT,CASSLVSDTQYF
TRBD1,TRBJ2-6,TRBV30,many,TGTGCCTGGGACGGGACAGGGATATATGGGGCCAACGTCCTGACTTTC,CAWDGTGIYGANVLTF
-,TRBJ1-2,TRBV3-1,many,TGTGCCAGCAGCCATAAGTATGCCCTATATGGCTACACCTTC,CASSHKYALYGYTF
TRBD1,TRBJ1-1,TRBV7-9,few,TGTGCCAGCAGCTTACATCAGGGGGACACTGAAGCTTTCTTT,CASSLHQGDTEAFF
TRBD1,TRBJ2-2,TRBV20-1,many,TGCAGTGCCACCGGGACAGGGGGCGGTGCCGGGGAGCTGTTTTTT,CSATGTGGGAGELFF
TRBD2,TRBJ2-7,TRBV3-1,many,TGTGCCAGCAGCCATTGGGGACTAGCGGGTTTTGCCGAGCAGTACTTC,CASSHWGLAGFAEQYF
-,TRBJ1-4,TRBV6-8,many,TGTGCCAGGGGAAGCATGACCGGAGAAAAACTGTTTTTT,CARGSMTGEKLFF
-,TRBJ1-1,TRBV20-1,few,TGCAGTGCTAGGGACTCTGAAGCTTTCTTT,CSARDSEAFF
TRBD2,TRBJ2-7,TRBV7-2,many,TGTGCCAGCAGCTTAGCGCGGCTAGCGGGAGGTTTGCCCTACGAGCAGTACTTC,CASSLARLAGGLPYEQYF
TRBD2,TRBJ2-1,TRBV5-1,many,TGCGCCAGCGCCCCTCTCGGCGGGGGGATTGCTGAGCAGTTCTTC,CASAPLGGGIAEQFF
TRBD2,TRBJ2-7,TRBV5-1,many,TGCGCCAGCAGCCCTTCTAATAGCGGGGCCTACGAGCAGTACTTC,CASSPSNSGAYEQYF
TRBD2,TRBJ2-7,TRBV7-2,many,TGTGCCAGCAGCTCCCGCCTGAGCGGGAGTTTTGACGAGCAGTACTTC,CASSSRLSGSFDEQYF
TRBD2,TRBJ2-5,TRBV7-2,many,TGTGCCAGCAGCTTTGGAGCGGGGGAAGAGACCCAGTACTTC,CASSFGAGEETQYF
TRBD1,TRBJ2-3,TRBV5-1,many,TGCGCCAGCAGCTTGTACCAGGGGGCTACGGATACGCAGTATTTT,CASSLYQGATDTQYF
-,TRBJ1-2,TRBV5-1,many,TGCGCCAGCAGGGAAGCTAACTATGGCTACACCTTC,CASREANYGYTF
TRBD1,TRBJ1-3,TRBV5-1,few,TGCGCCAGCAGCTTCACGGGACAGACGACGGGAAACACCATATATTTT,CASSFTGQTTGNTIYF
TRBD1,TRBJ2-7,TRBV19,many,TGTGCCAGTACCATGGAGGGGACAGGGGCCTACGAGCAGTACTTC,CASTMEGTGAYEQYF
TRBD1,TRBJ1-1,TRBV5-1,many,TGCGCCAGCAGCCGGCAGCCGGGACAGGGGGTTGGGACTGAAGCTTTCTTT,CASSRQPGQGVGTEAFF
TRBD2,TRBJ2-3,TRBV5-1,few,TGCGCCAGCAGCGATGGACTAGCGGGGCTTCAAGATACGCAGTATTTT,CASSDGLAGLQDTQYF
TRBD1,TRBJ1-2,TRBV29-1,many,TGCAGCGTTGAAGGACAGGGCGGTGGCTACACCTTC,CSVEGQGGGYTF
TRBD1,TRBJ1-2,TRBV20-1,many,TGCAGTGCTACCGGGACAGGTATCTATGGCTACACCTTC,CSATGTGIYGYTF
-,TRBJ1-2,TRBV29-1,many,TGCAGCGTCAAAAGGGCAGAACGTGGCTACACCTTC,CSVKRAERGYTF
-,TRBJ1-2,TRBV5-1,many,TGCGCCAGCAGCGTGGGACGGCTACCTTTCTATGGCTACACCTTC,CASSVGRLPFYGYTF
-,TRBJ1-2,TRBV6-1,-,TGTGCCAGCAGCCGACAGAGAGACTATGGCTACACCTTC,CASSRQRDYGYTF
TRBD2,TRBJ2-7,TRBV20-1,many,TGCAGTGCTAGAGATGGGCGGGAGAGTAGCTACGAGCAGTACTTC,CSARDGRESSYEQYF
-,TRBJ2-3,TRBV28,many,TGTGCCAGCCGACTAGGGGGTAGCACAGATACGCAGTATTTT,CASRLGGSTDTQYF
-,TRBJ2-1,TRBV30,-,TGTGCCTGGGCCCAGCCGGGTAGGGAGCAGTTCTTC,CAWAQPGREQFF
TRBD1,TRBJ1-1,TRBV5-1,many,TGCGCCAGCAGCTTTACAGGGGGTGACACTGAAGCTTTCTTT,CASSFTGGDTEAFF
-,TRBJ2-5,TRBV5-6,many,TGTGCCAGCAGCTCGGACCGATTTAGGACCCAGTACTTC,CASSSDRFRTQYF
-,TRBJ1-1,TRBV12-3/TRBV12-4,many,TGTGCCAGCGGAGGAGGGATTGGCACTGAAGCTTTCTTT,CASGGGIGTEAFF
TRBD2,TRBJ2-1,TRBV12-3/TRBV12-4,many,TGTGCCAGCAGTTTTTCGGCTAGCGGGGACAATGAGCAGTTCTTC,CASSFSASGDNEQFF
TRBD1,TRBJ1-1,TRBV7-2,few,TGTGCCAGCAGCTTAAGAGGACAGGTCGGCACTGAAGCTTTCTTT,CASSLRGQVGTEAFF
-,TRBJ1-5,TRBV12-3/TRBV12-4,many,TGTGCCAGCAGTTCACAGGGAGGTAATCAGCCCCAGCATTTT,CASSSQGGNQPQHF
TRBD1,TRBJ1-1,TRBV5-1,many,TGCGCCAGCAGCTTATCGACAGGGGCGGGGAACACTGAAGCTTTCTTT,CASSLSTGAGNTEAFF
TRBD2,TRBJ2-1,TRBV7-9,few,TGTGCCAGCAGCCCGAGGACTAGCGGGGGAGACAATGAGCAGTTCTTC,CASSPRTSGGDNEQFF
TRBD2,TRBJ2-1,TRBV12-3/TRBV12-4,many,TGTGCCAGCAGGAAACCGGGGGGGGGGTCGGGATACAATGAGCAGTTCTTC,CASRKPGGGSGYNEQFF
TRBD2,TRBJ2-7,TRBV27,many,TGTGCCAGCAGTTTAGGGACTAGCGGGGCCTACGAGCAGTACTTC,CASSLGTSGAYEQYF
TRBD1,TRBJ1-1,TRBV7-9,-,TGTGCCAGCAGACCCCGGGACAGGGGCTATACTGAAGCTTTCTTT,CASRPRDRGYTEAFF
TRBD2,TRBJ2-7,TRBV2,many,TGTGCCAGCAGTGAAGCCCTAGCGGGAGAGGGCGAGCAGTACTTC,CASSEALAGEGEQYF
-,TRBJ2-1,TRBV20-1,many,TGCAGTGCCACCACGGCCCGGCAGTTCTTC,CSATTARQFF
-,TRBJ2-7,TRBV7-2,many,TGTGCCAGCAGTTTACGGGACGAGGACGAGCAGTACTTC,CASSLRDEDEQYF
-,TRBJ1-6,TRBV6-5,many,TGTGCCAGCAGTTACTCGATCCTGGAGTCTGCTCGATTACCCCTCCACTTT,CASSYSILESARLPLHF
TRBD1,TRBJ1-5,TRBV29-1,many,TGCAGCGTTGAATACTCTCGACAGGGGTGCAATCAGCCCCAGCATTTT,CSVEYSRQGCNQPQHF
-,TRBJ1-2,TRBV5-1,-,TGCGCCAGCAGGGTCGGGAGGGACGACTATGGCTACACCTTC,CASRVGRDDYGYTF
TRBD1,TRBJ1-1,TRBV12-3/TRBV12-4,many,TGTGCCAGCAGTTTTCAGGGGGGGAACACTGAAGCTTTCTTT,CASSFQGGNTEAFF
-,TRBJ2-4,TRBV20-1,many,TGCAGTGCATCGAACCAGGGGATCCAAGCCAAAAACATTCAGTACTTC,CSASNQGIQAKNIQYF
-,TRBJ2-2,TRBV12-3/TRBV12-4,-,TGTGCCAGCAGTTTGAGGGTCGGGAACACCGGGGAGCTGTTTTTT,CASSLRVGNTGELFF
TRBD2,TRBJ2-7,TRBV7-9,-,TGTGCCAGCAGCTCTCAGACTAGCGGGATTGATGGGCAGTACTTC,CASSSQTSGIDGQYF
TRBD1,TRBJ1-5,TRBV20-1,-,TGCAGTGCTACAGGGGGTGGCAATCAGCCCCAGCATTTT,CSATGGGNQPQHF
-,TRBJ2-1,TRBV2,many,TGTGCCAGCAGTGACCACAATGAGCAGTTCTTC,CASSDHNEQFF
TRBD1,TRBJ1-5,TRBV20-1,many,TGCAGTGCGAAGACAGGGGCCCTCTCCAATCAGCCCCAGCATTTT,CSAKTGALSNQPQHF
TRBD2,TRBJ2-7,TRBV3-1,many,TGTGCCAGCAGCCCAGGAACTAGCGTCGAGCAGTACTTC,CASSPGTSVEQYF
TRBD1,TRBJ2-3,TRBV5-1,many,TGCGCCAGCAGCTTGGCTTGGACAGGGAGCACAGATACGCAGTATTTT,CASSLAWTGSTDTQYF
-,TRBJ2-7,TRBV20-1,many,TGCAGTGCTAGACCGCTGGGACTGCAGTACTTC,CSARPLGLQYF
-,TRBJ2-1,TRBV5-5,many,TGTGCCAGCAGCGCCGGACAAAATTACAATGAGCAGTTCTTC,CASSAGQNYNEQFF
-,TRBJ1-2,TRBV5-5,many,TGTGCCAGCAGCTTGTTTTATGGACAGACCTATGGCTACACCTTC,CASSLFYGQTYGYTF